The sample holds a few counts of the clone carrying this TCR beta chain. Its antigen is not known. This sample is drawn from a study of human T cells and chemical hapten exposure. Study at large: TCR yields per sample varied mostly from small pooled library volume differences. General observations from the study: With alopecia, donors may have immune responses unlike healthy people's. Patch test score tracked positively with PT1 expanded TCR counts.

Time point denoted: pre-sensitization, week 0. Treatment given: therapeutic diphenylcyclopropenone sensitization with weekly scalp DPC. From whole blood left unfractionated, total RNA was extracted. Germline values: CDR1 LNHNV, CDR2 YYDKDF (reference sequence). V dropped 2 bases and J dropped 1; count of bases not matched to a gene: 1. The CDR3 loop spans 15 amino acids. MiXCR was run by TCRdb on the RACE reads, yielding one entry per CDR3 protein. The sample lists around 300,000 distinct CDR3 sequences; 5.5% were seen once. The sequencing used whole blood, collected in connection with sensitization to the hapten diphenylcyclopropenone (DPC). This chain links TRBV15 with TRBJ2-3; 9 bases match TRBD2. The TCR comes from a woman younger than 35 with alopecia areata. Some clones in this sample may be carry-over from other donors' samples. The CDR3 nucleotides read TGTGCCACCAGCAGAAGGACTAGCGGCACAGATACGCAGTATTTT. Its protein product is CATSRRTSGTDTQYF.